This TCR beta chain stems from a study of T cells in Graves' hyperthyroidism and ophthalmopathy. The study, taken as a whole, reports: Before onset, by a median of around 6.4 months, the model predicted ophthalmopathy.

It was considered stable Graves' hyperthyroidism when ophthalmopathy did not progress within 18 months. The study left out patients who had uncontrolled infection, other autoimmune disease, pregnancy or lactation. Each diagnosis was grounded in clinical symptoms, serum thyroxine and TRAb, thyroid ultrasound, and orbital computed tomography. This clonotype was seen repeatedly, ten times or more. What it binds is unknown. The CDR3 runs to 13 residues. J lost 6 bases, V lost 0 bases, and 1 base had no gene match. From germline, CDR1 is SGHDT and CDR2 YYEEEE. The TCR beta CDR3 regions underwent amplification using RNA transcripts as the source. HTBI primers drove first-round RT-PCR of the TCR CDR3. TCRdb re-called the multiplex PCR reads through MiXCR, storing one row per CDR3 protein. The sample lists more than 500,000 distinct CDR3 sequences; 15% to 20% were seen once.

The chain combines TRBV5-6 with TRBJ2-7, with 9 bases that match TRBD1. This clonotype was sampled from a woman in her 30s with Graves' hyperthyroidism. Sequences were obtained from blood. The CDR3 spells CASSLGDRAEQYF. DNA for the CDR3: TGTGCCAGCAGCTTGGGGGACAGGGCCGAGCAGTACTTC.